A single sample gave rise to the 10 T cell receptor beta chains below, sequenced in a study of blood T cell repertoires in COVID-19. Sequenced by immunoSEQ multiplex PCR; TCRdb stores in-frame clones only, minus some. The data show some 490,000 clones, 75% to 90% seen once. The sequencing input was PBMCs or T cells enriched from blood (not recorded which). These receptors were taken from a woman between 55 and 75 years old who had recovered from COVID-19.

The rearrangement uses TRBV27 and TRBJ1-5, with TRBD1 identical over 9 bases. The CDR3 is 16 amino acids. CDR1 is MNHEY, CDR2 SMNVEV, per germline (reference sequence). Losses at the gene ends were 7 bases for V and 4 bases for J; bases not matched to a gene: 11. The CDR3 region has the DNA TGTGCCAGCAAAAGGATTTCCGGGACAGGGAATCAGCCCCAGCATTTT. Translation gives CASKRISGTGNQPQHF.

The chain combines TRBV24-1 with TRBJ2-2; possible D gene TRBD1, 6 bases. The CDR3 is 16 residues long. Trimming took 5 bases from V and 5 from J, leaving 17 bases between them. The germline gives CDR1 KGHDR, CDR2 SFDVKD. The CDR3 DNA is TGTGCCACCAGTGCCCACACAGGGTTGGGAACCGGGGAGCTGTTTTTT. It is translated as CATSAHTGLGTGELFF.

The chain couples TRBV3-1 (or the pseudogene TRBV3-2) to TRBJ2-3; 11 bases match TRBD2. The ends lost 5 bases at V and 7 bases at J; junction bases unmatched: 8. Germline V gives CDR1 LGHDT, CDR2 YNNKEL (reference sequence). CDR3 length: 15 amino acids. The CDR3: CASSAGTSGTNTQYF. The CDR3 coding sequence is TGTGCCAGCAGCGCCGGGACTAGCGGAACTAATACGCAGTATTTT.

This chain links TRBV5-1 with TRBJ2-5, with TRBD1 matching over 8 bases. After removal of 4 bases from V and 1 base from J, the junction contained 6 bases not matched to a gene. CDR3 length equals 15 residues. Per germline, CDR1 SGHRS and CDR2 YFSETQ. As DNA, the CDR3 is TGCGCCAGCAGCCCCACAGGGGGACCCCAAGAGACCCAGTACTTC. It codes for CASSPTGGPQETQYF.

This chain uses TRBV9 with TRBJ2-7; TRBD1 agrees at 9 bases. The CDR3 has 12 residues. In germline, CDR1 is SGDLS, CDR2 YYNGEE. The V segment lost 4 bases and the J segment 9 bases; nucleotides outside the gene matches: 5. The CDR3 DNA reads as TGTGCCAGCAGCTCGGACAGGGGAGGGCAGTACTTC. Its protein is CASSSDRGGQYF.

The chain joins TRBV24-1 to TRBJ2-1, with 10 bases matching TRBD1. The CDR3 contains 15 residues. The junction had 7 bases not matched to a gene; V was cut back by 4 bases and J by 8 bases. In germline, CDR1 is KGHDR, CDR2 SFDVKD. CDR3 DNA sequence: TGTGCCACCAGTGAGCCCTCCGGGACAGGGGATGAGCAGTTCTTC. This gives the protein CATSEPSGTGDEQFF.

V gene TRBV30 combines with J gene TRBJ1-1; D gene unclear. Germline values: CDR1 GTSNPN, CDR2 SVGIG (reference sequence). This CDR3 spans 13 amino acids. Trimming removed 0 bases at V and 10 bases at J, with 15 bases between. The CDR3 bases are TGTGCCTGGAGTGTAGATCTTGGCAGCGGAGCTTTCTTT. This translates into CAWSVDLGSGAFF.

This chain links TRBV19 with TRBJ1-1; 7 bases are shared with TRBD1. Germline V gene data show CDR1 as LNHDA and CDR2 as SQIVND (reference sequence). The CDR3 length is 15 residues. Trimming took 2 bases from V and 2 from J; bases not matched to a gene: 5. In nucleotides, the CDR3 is TGTGCCAGTAGTATAAAGGGGGCGCGAAACACTGAAGCTTTCTTT. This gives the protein CASSIKGARNTEAFF. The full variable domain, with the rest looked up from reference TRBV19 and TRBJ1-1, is DGGITQSPKYLFRKEGQNVTLSCEQNLNHDAMYWYRQDPGQGLRLIYYSQIVNDFQKGDIAEGYSVSREKKESFPLTVTSAQKNPTAFYLCASSIKGARNTEAFFGQGTRLTVV.

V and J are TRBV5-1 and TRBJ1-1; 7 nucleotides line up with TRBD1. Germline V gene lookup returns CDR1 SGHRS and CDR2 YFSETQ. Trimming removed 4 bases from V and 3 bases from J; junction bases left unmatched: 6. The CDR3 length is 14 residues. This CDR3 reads CASSPTGTDTEAFF. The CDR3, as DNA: TGCGCCAGCAGCCCGACAGGGACGGACACTGAAGCTTTCTTT.

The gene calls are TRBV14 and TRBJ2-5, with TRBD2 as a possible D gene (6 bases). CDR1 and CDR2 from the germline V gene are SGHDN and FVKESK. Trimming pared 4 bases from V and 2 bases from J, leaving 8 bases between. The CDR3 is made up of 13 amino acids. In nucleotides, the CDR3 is TGTGCCAGCAGCCGGGGACTGCAAGAGACCCAGTACTTC. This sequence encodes CASSRGLQETQYF.